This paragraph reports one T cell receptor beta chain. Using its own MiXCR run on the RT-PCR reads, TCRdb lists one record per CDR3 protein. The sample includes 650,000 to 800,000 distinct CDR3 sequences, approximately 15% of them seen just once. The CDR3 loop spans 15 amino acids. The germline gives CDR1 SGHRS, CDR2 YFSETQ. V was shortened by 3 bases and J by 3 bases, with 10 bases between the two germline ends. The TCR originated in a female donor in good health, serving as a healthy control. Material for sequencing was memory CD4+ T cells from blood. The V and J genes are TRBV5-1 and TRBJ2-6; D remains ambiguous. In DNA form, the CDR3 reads TGCGCCAGCAGCTCCCAGGTTAGTGGGGCCAACGTCCTGACTTTC. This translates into CASSSQVSGANVLTF. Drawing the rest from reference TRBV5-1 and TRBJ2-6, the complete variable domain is KAGVTQTPRYLIKTRGQQVTLSCSPISGHRSVSWYQQTPGQGLQFLFEYFSETQRNKGNFPGRFSGRQFSNSRSEMNVSTLELGDSALYLCASSSQVSGANVLTFGAGSRLTVL.